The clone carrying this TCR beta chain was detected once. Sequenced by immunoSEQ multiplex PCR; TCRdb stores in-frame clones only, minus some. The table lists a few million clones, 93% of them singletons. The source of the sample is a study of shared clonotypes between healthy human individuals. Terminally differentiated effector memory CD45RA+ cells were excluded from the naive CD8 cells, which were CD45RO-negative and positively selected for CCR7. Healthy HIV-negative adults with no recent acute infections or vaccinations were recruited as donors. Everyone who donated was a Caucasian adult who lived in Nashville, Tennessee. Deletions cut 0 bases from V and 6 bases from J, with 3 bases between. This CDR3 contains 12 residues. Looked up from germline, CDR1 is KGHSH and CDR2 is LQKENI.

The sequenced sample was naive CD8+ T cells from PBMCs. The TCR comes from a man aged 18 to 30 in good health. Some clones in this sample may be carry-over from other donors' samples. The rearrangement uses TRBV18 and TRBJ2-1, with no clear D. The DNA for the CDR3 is TGTGCCAGCTCACCACCGGGCAATGAGCAGTTCTTC. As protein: CASSPPGNEQFF.